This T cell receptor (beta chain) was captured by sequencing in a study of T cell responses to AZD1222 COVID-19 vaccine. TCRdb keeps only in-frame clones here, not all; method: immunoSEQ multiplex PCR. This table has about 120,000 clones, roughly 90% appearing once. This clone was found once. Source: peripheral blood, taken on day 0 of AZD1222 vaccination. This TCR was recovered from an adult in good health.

CDR3 protein: CASSKRWTGGEETQYF. The CDR3, as DNA: TGTGCCAGCAGCAAGCGCTGGACAGGGGGCGAGGAGACCCAGTACTTC. The rearrangement uses TRBV21-1 and TRBJ2-5; TRBD1 is the table's D call and was not checked against the DNA. TRBV21-1 constitutes a pseudogene. The CDR3 sequence is 16 residues long.